The following is a T cell receptor (beta chain) sequence with its context. What this receptor recognizes is not known. No per-base quality is available; no much larger clone lies one base away. The sample contains more than one DNA sequence encoding this CDR3. For TCR Vbeta sequencing, memory CD4+ T cells were sorted ex vivo from the peripheral blood of narcolepsy patients and healthy controls. CDR1 SGHTA and CDR2 FQGNSA were looked up in the germline V gene. Inclusive of the bounding cysteine and phenylalanine, the CDR3 is 15 residues long. The kept DNA is CDR3 alone, 45 bases in frame from the first base. Relative to germline, V is missing 5 bases and J is missing 9 bases, with 10 bases of the junction outside any gene match. The library relied on the immunoSEQ multiplex PCR assay. TCRdb retrieved this table from immuneACCESS and kept in-frame rearrangements only. Not all clones are present; in checked studies, unresolved V genes account for under half, and no reason is known for the remainder. The sample has 30,000 to 35,000 clones on record, approximately 90% of them singletons. The ten most abundant clones make up more than 0.65% of the sample.

This sample was taken from a study of T cells in narcolepsy (dated by TCRdb to 2017 to 2018). Regarding the research as a whole: Healthy control donors were enrolled in the study alongside patients who had narcolepsy type 1 or type 2 (NT1, NT2). The study used TCR Vbeta sequencing to track clonotypes in blood and CSF while looking for autoreactive T cells in narcolepsy patients that target self-antigens of hypocretin neurons (hypocretin, TRIB2).

Results and caveats for the whole study, not just this receptor: Plots comparing CSF and blood CD4+ T cell clonotypes from the same patient highlighted HCRT-specific and TRIB2-specific autoreactive clonotypes. Patients and controls had comparable numbers of sequenced blood memory CD4+ clonotypes, averaging about 39,000 and 35,000, respectively. No sequences matching autoreactive T cell clones were present in some of the blood memory CD4+ repertoires from patients and controls. Autoreactive clonotypes were reported to be detected serially in the blood of the same patients and of different patients, but not in the blood of healthy controls.

The receptor chain draws on TRBV7-2 and TRBJ1-6; 7 junctional bases match TRBD1. Specimen: CD45RA- memory CD4+ T cells from PBMCs. The sample's cell subset or site label, decoded: memory T cells sorted ex vivo from peripheral blood. The sequence came from a human donor with narcolepsy. In nucleotide form, the sequence is TGTGCCAGCAGCCTTTTGACAGGGCTGGGTTCACCCCTCCACTTT. Translated, this gives CASSLLTGLGSPLHF.